This T cell receptor beta chain was sequenced for a study of blood T cell repertoires in COVID-19. Whole-study context: Acute and convalescent COVID-19 samples came from the United States, Italy and Spain.

Trimming cost V 7 bases and J 2 bases, with 18 bases left between them. The germline CDR1 and CDR2 sequences are SGHRS and YFSETQ. CDR3 length: 15 residues. Under the authors' procedure: Scientists estimated how many nucleated cells there were by amplifying reference gene primers. Data came from immunoSEQ multiplex PCR; TCRdb stores just in-frame clones and leaves some out. Clonal size and the V and J genes are those of that table, whereas D and trimming came from the DNA. The table includes 90,000 to 100,000 clones, about 85% detected once. The receptor was derived from a man older than 75 with acute or convalescent COVID-19. Sequencing was carried out using peripheral blood. The V and J genes are TRBV5-1 and TRBJ1-2, with D possibly matching TRBD1 (6 bases). The CDR3: CASRLAGTQNYGYTF. The CDR3 nucleotides are TGCGCCAGCCGATTGGCCGGGACACAAAACTATGGCTACACCTTC.